The sample holds a few counts of the clone carrying this T cell receptor beta chain. Antigen: not known. The data originate from a study of cytomegalovirus exposure and HLA in healthy donors. Study results and caveats: A later analysis reportedly identified an Asian-associated ancestry cluster as carrying fewer N-insertions than the approximately 710-donor mean.

Amplification used 60 Vbeta primers and 13 Jbeta primers. TCRdb keeps only in-frame clones here, not all; method: immunoSEQ multiplex PCR. The table shows approximately 100,000 clones, with around three quarters occurring only once. The specimen was PBMCs. The TCR sequence derives from a man in his forties or fifties in good health and CMV-seronegative.

The CDR3 sequence: CASSMGHGYEQYF. DNA of the CDR3: TGTGCCAGCAGCATGGGACATGGCTACGAGCAGTACTTC. The chain combines TRBV11-3 with TRBJ2-5; a possible D gene is TRBD1 (6 bases). Matching the DNA end better, TRBJ2-7 makes the J call doubtful. Germline lookup yields CDR1 SGHNT and CDR2 YENEEA. The CDR3 runs 13 residues.